Shown below are 30 T cell receptor beta chains from a single sample sequenced in a study of cytomegalovirus exposure and HLA in healthy donors. Primers for the PCR totalled 60 Vbeta and 13 Jbeta. Clones were read by immunoSEQ multiplex PCR, and TCRdb kept only the in-frame ones, dropping some. The data show more than 100,000 clones, with more than 55% seen just once and over 1.5% held by the top ten. Sequenced material: PBMCs. These receptors were obtained from a man between 18 and 29 years old in good health and CMV-seronegative.

This clone occurred a few times. The chain is built from TRBV27 and TRBJ2-7, with a tentative D call TRBD1 (5 bases). Trimming shortened V by 11 bases and J by 2 bases, and 22 bases separated the two germline ends. This CDR3 is 15 amino acids long. Germline CDR1 reads MNHEY; CDR2 reads SMNVEV (reference sequence). The CDR3 reads CAYRQHMKSTYEQYF. CDR3 DNA sequence: TGTGCCTACCGACAGCACATGAAAAGTACCTACGAGCAGTACTTC.

This clone was detected a few times. The CDR3 is CASSETTGGHEQYF. The CDR3 bases are TGCGCCAGCAGTGAGACGACAGGGGGCCACGAGCAGTACTTC. J is TRBJ2-7 and V is TRBV10-1; TRBD1 aligns across 10 bases. The J segment lost 5 bases and the V segment lost 2 bases, leaving 3 bases of the junction unmatched. The CDR3 is 14 amino acids. In germline, CDR1 is WNHNN, CDR2 SYGVQD (reference sequence).

This clone turned up a few times. The chain joins TRBV6-6 to TRBJ1-1, with 9 bases fitting TRBD1. Per the germline V gene, CDR1 is MNHNY and CDR2 is SVGAGI (reference sequence). The V segment lost 4 bases and the J segment 0 bases; nucleotides outside the gene matches: 3. This CDR3 has 15 residues. CDR3 nucleotide sequence: TGTGCCAGCAGTTGGCGGACAGGGGTGAACACTGAAGCTTTCTTT. Its protein is CASSWRTGVNTEAFF.

A few counts support this clone. CDR3 region: CASSLGDRETAFF. The CDR3, as DNA: TGTGCCAGCAGTTTAGGGGACAGGGAAACTGCTTTCTTT. The chain couples TRBV27 to TRBJ1-1; 9 bases fit TRBD1. CDR1 MNHEY and CDR2 SMNVEV come from the germline V gene (reference sequence). The V and J ends lost 2 bases and 11 bases, in that order; junction bases with no gene match: 6. This CDR3 has 13 residues.

The chain employs TRBV19 and TRBJ2-7, with TRBD1 as a possible D gene (5 bases). This CDR3 has 13 amino acids. The germline V and J ends were trimmed by 4 bases and 4 bases, with 11 bases remaining between them. The V gene's germline CDR1 is LNHDA and CDR2 SQIVND (reference sequence). The CDR3 DNA follows: TGTGCCAGTAGTACCCGACAGATGTACGAGCAGTACTTC. Its protein is CASSTRQMYEQYF.

This clone showed up just a few times. CDR3 nucleotide sequence: TGTGCCAGCAGCTTAATCCTCACTGAAGCTTTCTTT. Its translation is CASSLILTEAFF. V gene TRBV7-9 combines with J gene TRBJ1-1, with no clear D. Germline V gene data show CDR1 as SEHNR and CDR2 as FQNEAQ (reference sequence). V dropped 2 bases and J dropped 4 bases, with 5 bases sitting between them. The CDR3 sequence is 12 residues long.

This chain links TRBV6-5 with TRBJ2-7, with 7 bases identical to TRBD2. This CDR3 is built from 15 residues. The germline gives CDR1 MNHEY, CDR2 SVGAGI. With 0 bases clipped from V and 6 bases from J, the junction kept 8 bases outside the gene matches. In DNA, the CDR3 is TGTGCCAGCAGTTACTCCCTGGGGAGGGAGGGCGAGCAGTACTTC. This sequence encodes CASSYSLGREGEQYF.

V and J are TRBV5-1 and TRBJ1-1; 7 nucleotides agree with TRBD1. Germline V gene data show CDR1 as SGHRS and CDR2 as YFSETQ. The CDR3 runs 15 residues. J was trimmed by 1 base and V by 5 bases; bases with no gene match: 8. Written as DNA, the CDR3 is TGCGCCAGCAGATTAAGGGGGACAGAGAACACTGAAGCTTTCTTT. Its translation: CASRLRGTENTEAFF.

The rearrangement joins TRBV29-1 to TRBJ2-5; the match to TRBD1 covers 11 bases. The DNA end favors TRBJ2-7, so the J call may be wrong. The CDR3 covers 14 residues. CDR1 and CDR2 from the germline V gene are SQVTM and ANQGSEA. This CDR3 reads CSVGQGATLAEQYF. The CDR3 nucleotides are TGCAGCGTCGGACAGGGGGCAACCCTAGCCGAGCAGTACTTC.

This CDR3 reads CASSFPGLAGGPSTDTQYF. In DNA form, the CDR3 reads TGTGCCAGCAGCTTCCCCGGACTAGCGGGGGGCCCTAGCACAGATACGCAGTATTTT. This rearrangement joins TRBV5-6 to TRBJ2-3, with 14 bases aligning to TRBD2. The germline gives CDR1 SGHDT, CDR2 YYEEEE. J gave up 0 bases and V 2 bases, and 8 bases lay outside the gene matches. This CDR3 contains 19 residues.

The chain links TRBV4-2 to TRBJ2-1; 11 positions agree with TRBD2. The CDR3 has 16 amino acids. With V trimmed by 4 bases and J by 6 bases, 8 bases remained unmatched. Germline assignment: CDR1 LGHNA and CDR2 YNFKEQ. The CDR3 sequence is CASSPLSGGASNEQFF. The CDR3 nucleotides read TGTGCCAGCAGCCCTCTTAGCGGGGGGGCCTCCAATGAGCAGTTCTTC.

As concerns this clone: At one end, the junction sequence differs from germline, possibly due to a read error. This chain connects TRBV7-9 to TRBJ2-7, with 7 bases matching TRBD2. Germline V gives CDR1 SEHNR, CDR2 FQNEAQ (reference sequence). The CDR3 loop spans 16 amino acids. The DNA for the CDR3 is TGTGCCGGCAGCTTATTTTCGGCTAGCGGATCCTACGAGCAGTACTTC. This sequence encodes CAGSLFSASGSYEQYF.

The V gene is TRBV6-6, the J gene TRBJ2-5; 10 bases fit TRBD1. The V gene's germline CDR1 is MNHNY and CDR2 SVGAGI (reference sequence). The length of the CDR3 is 16 residues. The trim removed 5 bases at V and 0 bases at J, leaving 6 bases unmatched. CDR3 bases: TGTGCCAGCAGTCGGACAGGGGGAAGGTACCAAGAGACCCAGTACTTC. Amino acid sequence: CASSRTGGRYQETQYF.

The chain employs TRBV5-1 and TRBJ2-2, with 9 bases identical to TRBD1. Trimming removed 9 bases from V and 0 bases from J; junction bases left unmatched: 9. The CDR3 extends over 16 amino acids. The germline V gene has CDR1 SGHRS and CDR2 YFSETQ. As DNA, the CDR3 is TGCGCCACCCCCCGGGACAGGGCATCGAACACCGGGGAGCTGTTTTTT. Amino acids: CATPRDRASNTGELFF.

This clone was found a few times. The chain carries TRBV5-1 and TRBJ1-1, with 7 bases matching TRBD1. V lost 2 bases and J lost 4; bases outside the gene matches: 5. The CDR3 extends over 14 amino acids. Per germline, CDR1 SGHRS and CDR2 YFSETQ. The CDR3, as DNA: TGCGCCAGCAGCTTACGACAGGGAAGCACTGAAGCTTTCTTT. Translated, it gives CASSLRQGSTEAFF.

This chain joins TRBV28 and TRBJ2-3; 13 bases are a match to TRBD2. The CDR3 spans 15 residues. J was trimmed by 4 bases and V by 6 bases; bases with no gene match: 4. Looked up from germline, CDR1 is MDHEN and CDR2 is SYDVKM. CDR3 residues: CASSPGLAGSDTQYF. The CDR3 DNA is TGTGCCAGCAGCCCGGGACTAGCGGGATCAGATACGCAGTATTTT.

The chain combines TRBV5-4 with TRBJ2-1; the D is unclear. Per germline, CDR1 SGHNT and CDR2 YYREEE (reference sequence). The V and J ends lost 0 bases and 9 bases respectively, with 4 bases between them. This CDR3 is 11 amino acids long. This chain's CDR3 is CASSLALEQFF. In DNA, the CDR3 is TGTGCCAGCAGCTTGGCTCTTGAGCAGTTCTTC.

The V gene is TRBV5-1, the J gene TRBJ2-7; 7 nucleotides align to TRBD1. This CDR3 region has 16 residues. Germline V gene lookup returns CDR1 SGHRS and CDR2 YFSETQ. V was clipped by 1 base and J by 3 bases; unmatched bases: 10. The DNA for the CDR3 is TGCGCCAGCAGCTTGACCTCCCGGGACAGAGACTACGAGCAGTACTTC. Translating it yields CASSLTSRDRDYEQYF.

This clone was counted between two and nine times. The rearrangement joins TRBV2 to TRBJ2-1; no clear D gene. In germline, CDR1 is SNHLY, CDR2 FYNNEI. This CDR3 has 15 amino acids. V lost 2 bases and J 6 bases, leaving 14 bases between the germline ends. CDR3 region: CASSEPASVVNEQFF. The CDR3 coding sequence is TGTGCCAGCAGTGAACCAGCGTCAGTGGTCAATGAGCAGTTCTTC.

As to this clone: One end of the junction fails to match germline, which may point to a read error. The V call is TRBV5-4, the J call TRBJ1-2; D is ambiguous. The CDR3 is 14 residues long. Germline loops: CDR1 SGHNT, CDR2 YYREEE (reference sequence). The CDR3: CASSLGWTGNGYPF. CDR3 DNA: TGTGCCAGCAGCTTGGGCTGGACGGGGAATGGCTACCCCTTC.

The table lists this clone with a few counts. The rearrangement uses TRBV27 and TRBJ2-1; D is perhaps TRBD1 (6 bases). CDR3 length: 12 amino acids. CDR1 is MNHEY and CDR2 is SMNVEV in the germline V gene (reference sequence). V dropped 5 bases and J dropped 10 bases, with 12 bases sitting between them. The CDR3 DNA sequence: TGTGCCAGCAGTCGGACCGGGACAGAGCAGTTCTTC. Translation gives CASSRTGTEQFF.

The rearrangement uses TRBV15 and TRBJ1-2, with 7 positions matching TRBD1. The junction had 7 bases not matched to a gene; V was cut back by 1 base and J by 5 bases. This CDR3 spans 15 amino acids. Germline V gives CDR1 LNHNV, CDR2 YYDKDF (reference sequence). Here the CDR3 reads CATSRVGRGSYGYTF. The CDR3 DNA reads TGTGCCACCAGCAGAGTGGGCAGGGGGTCTTATGGCTACACCTTC.

The CDR3 protein is CASSLVGTGIYGYTF. CDR3 DNA: TGTGCCAGCAGCTTAGTCGGGACAGGGATCTATGGCTACACCTTC. The chain is built from TRBV7-2 and TRBJ1-2; 9 bases line up with TRBD1. CDR1 is SGHTA and CDR2 is FQGNSA in the germline V gene. The junction had 4 bases not matched to a gene; V was cut back by 1 base and J by 4 bases. The CDR3 runs to 15 residues.

This clone was observed a handful of times. J is TRBJ2-1 and V is TRBV25-1; D unresolved. CDR3 length: 16 residues. V gave up 5 bases and J gave up 2 bases, with 16 bases separating them. Looked up from germline, CDR1 is MGHDK and CDR2 is SYGVNS. This CDR3 reads CASSPPAGDPYNEQFF. DNA of the CDR3: TGTGCCAGCAGTCCCCCGGCCGGAGACCCCTACAATGAGCAGTTCTTC.

CDR3 nucleotide sequence: TGTGCCAGCAGTTCAAGCGGGGTGGAGTTGAATGAGCAGTTCTTC. Translation gives CASSSSGVELNEQFF. The V and J genes are TRBV2 and TRBJ2-1; 7 bases match TRBD2. With 5 bases clipped from V and 7 bases from J, the junction kept 11 bases outside the gene matches. The CDR3 runs 15 residues. Per the germline V gene, CDR1 is SNHLY and CDR2 is FYNNEI.

This clone was seen a few times. The chain is built from TRBV6-5 and TRBJ1-5, with a possible D match to TRBD1 (5 bases). Germline V gives CDR1 MNHEY, CDR2 SVGAGI. The V gene lost 3 bases and the J gene lost 5 bases, with 11 bases spanning the gap. CDR3 length: 14 amino acids. CDR3 amino acids: CASSYGAEYQPQHF. The CDR3 coding sequence is TGTGCCAGCAGTTATGGGGCAGAATATCAGCCCCAGCATTTT.

The chain carries TRBV5-1 and TRBJ2-1; D perhaps matches TRBD1 (6 bases). The germline CDR1 and CDR2 sequences are SGHRS and YFSETQ. The CDR3 is 15 residues long. Trimming took off 3 bases at V and 0 bases at J, with 10 bases between the two ends. The CDR3 DNA reads TGCGCCAGCAGCTCGGACAGTAGCTCCTACAATGAGCAGTTCTTC. Protein: CASSSDSSSYNEQFF. The full variable domain, with the rest looked up from reference TRBV5-1 and TRBJ2-1, is KAGVTQTPRYLIKTRGQQVTLSCSPISGHRSVSWYQQTPGQGLQFLFEYFSETQRNKGNFPGRFSGRQFSNSRSEMNVSTLELGDSALYLCASSSDSSSYNEQFFGPGTRLTVL.

The V and J genes are TRBV5-6 and TRBJ2-2; possibly TRBD2 for D (6 bases). CDR1 is SGHDT and CDR2 is YYEEEE in the germline V gene. The CDR3 sequence is 18 residues long. Trimming removed 0 bases at V and 2 bases at J, with 17 bases between. CDR3 sequence (DNA): TGTGCCAGCAGCTTGGCTCCGGGGCTAGCGAGCAACACCGGGGAGCTGTTTTTT. Translating it yields CASSLAPGLASNTGELFF.

This sequence joins TRBV29-1 and TRBJ2-7; 10 positions match TRBD2. This CDR3 has 13 residues. V lost 4 bases to trimming and J lost 3 bases; unmatched junction nucleotides: 3. Germline lookup yields CDR1 SQVTM and CDR2 ANQGSEA. The CDR3 DNA reads TGCAGCGTTGTCAGCGGGAGGGACTACGAGCAGTACTTC. It translates to CSVVSGRDYEQYF.

This clone was recorded a few times. The V call is TRBV11-1, the J call TRBJ2-5, with 7 positions matching TRBD2. The CDR3 is 16 amino acids. J lost 1 base, V lost 1 base, and 6 bases had no gene match. CDR1 and CDR2 from the germline V gene are SGHAT and FQDESV (reference sequence). In DNA, the CDR3 is TGTGCCAGCAGCTTAGGCGGGGGAATGCTCCAAGAGACCCAGTACTTC. It encodes CASSLGGGMLQETQYF.